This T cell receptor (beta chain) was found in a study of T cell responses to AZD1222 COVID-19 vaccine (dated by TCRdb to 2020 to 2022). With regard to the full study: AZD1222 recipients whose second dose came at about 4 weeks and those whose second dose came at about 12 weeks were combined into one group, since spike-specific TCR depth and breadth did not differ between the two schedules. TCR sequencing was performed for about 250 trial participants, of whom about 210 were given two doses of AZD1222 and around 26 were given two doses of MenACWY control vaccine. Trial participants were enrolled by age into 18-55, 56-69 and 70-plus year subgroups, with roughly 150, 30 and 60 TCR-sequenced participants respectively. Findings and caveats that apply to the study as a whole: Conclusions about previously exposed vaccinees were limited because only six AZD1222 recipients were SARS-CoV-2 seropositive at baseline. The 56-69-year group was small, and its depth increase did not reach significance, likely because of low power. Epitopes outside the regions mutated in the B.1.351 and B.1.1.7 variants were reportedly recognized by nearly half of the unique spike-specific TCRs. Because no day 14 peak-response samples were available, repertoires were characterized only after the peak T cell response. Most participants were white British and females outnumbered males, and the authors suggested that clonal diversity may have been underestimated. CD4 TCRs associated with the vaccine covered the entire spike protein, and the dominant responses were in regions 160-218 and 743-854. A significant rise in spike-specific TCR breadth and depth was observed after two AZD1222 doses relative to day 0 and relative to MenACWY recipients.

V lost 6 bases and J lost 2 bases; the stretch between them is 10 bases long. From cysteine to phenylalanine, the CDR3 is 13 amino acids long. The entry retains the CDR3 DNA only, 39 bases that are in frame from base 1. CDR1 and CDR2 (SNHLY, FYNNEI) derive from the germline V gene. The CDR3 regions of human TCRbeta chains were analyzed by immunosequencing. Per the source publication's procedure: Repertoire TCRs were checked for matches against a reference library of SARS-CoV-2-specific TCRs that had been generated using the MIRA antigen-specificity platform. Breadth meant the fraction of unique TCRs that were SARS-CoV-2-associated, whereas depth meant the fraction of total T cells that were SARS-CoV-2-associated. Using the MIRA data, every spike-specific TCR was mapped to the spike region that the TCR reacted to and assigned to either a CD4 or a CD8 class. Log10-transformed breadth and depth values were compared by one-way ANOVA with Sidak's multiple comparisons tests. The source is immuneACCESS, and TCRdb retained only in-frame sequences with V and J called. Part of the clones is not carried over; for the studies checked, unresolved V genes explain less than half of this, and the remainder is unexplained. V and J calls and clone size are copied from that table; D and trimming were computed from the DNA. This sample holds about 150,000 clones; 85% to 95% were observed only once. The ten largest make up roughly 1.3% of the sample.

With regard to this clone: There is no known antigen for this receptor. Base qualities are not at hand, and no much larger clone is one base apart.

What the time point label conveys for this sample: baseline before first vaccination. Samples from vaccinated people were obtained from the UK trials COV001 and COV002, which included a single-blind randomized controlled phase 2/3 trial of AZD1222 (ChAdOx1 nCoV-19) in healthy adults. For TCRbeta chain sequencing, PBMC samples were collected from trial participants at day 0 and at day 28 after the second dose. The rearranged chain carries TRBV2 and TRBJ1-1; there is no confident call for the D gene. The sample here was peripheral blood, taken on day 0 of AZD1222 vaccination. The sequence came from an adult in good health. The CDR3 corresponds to CASREEINTEAFF. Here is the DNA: TGTGCCAGCAGGGAGGAGATTAACACTGAAGCTTTCTTT. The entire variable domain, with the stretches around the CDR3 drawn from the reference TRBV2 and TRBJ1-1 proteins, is EPEVTQTPSHQVTQMGQEVILRCVPISNHLYFYWYRQILGQKVEFLVSFYNNEISEKSEIFDDQFSVERPDGSNFTLKIRSTKLEDSAMYFCASREEINTEAFFGQGTRLTVV.